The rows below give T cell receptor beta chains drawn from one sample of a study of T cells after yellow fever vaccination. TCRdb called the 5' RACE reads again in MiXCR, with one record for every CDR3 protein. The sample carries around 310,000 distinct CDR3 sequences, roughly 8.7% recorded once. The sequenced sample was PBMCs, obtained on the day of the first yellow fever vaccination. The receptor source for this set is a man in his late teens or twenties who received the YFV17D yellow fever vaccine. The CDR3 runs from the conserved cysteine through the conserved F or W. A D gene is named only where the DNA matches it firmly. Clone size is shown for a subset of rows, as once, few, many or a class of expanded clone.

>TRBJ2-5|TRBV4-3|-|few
CASSQGDKFQETQYF
TGCGCCAGCAGCCAAGGAGACAAATTCCAAGAGACCCAGTACTTC
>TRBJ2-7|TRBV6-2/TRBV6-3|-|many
CASSDSSYEQYF
TGTGCCAGCAGTGACAGTTCCTACGAGCAGTACTTC
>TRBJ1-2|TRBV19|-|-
CASSVESSNYGYTF
TGTGCCAGTAGTGTGGAGTCCTCTAACTATGGCTACACCTTC
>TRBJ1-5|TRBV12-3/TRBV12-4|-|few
CASSLDPRVRVSRNQPQHF
TGTGCCAGCAGTTTAGACCCGAGGGTTAGGGTGTCACGCAATCAGCCCCAGCATTTT
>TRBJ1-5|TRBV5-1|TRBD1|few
CASSPRGDQPQHF
TGCGCCAGCAGCCCCAGGGGGGATCAGCCCCAGCATTTT
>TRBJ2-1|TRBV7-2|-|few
CASSLVRSSYNEQFF
TGTGCCAGCAGCTTAGTCAGGAGCTCCTACAATGAGCAGTTCTTC
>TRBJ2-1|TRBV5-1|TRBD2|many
CASSKWGGSDEQFF
TGCGCCAGCAGCAAGTGGGGGGGGAGCGATGAGCAGTTCTTC
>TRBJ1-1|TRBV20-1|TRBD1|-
CSTNRGGYTEAFF
TGCAGTACGAACAGGGGTGGGTACACTGAAGCTTTCTTT
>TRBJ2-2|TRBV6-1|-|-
CASSDLIRVGELFF
TGTGCCAGCAGTGACCTAATAAGGGTTGGGGAGCTGTTTTTT
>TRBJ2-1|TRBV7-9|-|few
CASSLEGGLYNEQFF
TGTGCCAGCAGCTTAGAGGGGGGGCTATACAATGAGCAGTTCTTC
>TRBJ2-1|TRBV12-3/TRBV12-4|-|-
CASRPRGRSEQFF
TGTGCCAGCAGGCCCCGGGGTAGGAGTGAGCAGTTCTTC
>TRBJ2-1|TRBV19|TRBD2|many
CASSMYPPSGETNEQFF
TGTGCCAGTAGTATGTACCCCCCTAGCGGGGAGACCAATGAGCAGTTCTTC
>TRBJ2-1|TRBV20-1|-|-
CSASSTGTGYNEQFF
TGCAGTGCTTCCTCCACCGGGACGGGTTACAATGAGCAGTTCTTC
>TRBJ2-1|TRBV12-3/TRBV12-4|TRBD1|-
CASTPGQGVKQFF
TGTGCCAGCACCCCGGGACAGGGGGTAAAGCAGTTCTTC
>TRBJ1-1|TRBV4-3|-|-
CASSHHGEEVGTEAFF
TGCGCCAGCAGCCACCATGGGGAAGAGGTAGGAACTGAAGCTTTCTTT
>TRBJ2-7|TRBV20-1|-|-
CSASRGGTDEQYF
TGCAGTGCTAGCAGAGGGGGGACGGACGAGCAGTACTTC
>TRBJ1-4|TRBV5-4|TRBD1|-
CASSTRDSYNEKLFF
TGTGCCAGCAGCACCAGGGACAGCTATAATGAAAAACTGTTTTTT
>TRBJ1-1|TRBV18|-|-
CASSLLKGLLNTEAFF
TGTGCCAGCTCACTCCTCAAGGGACTCCTGAACACTGAAGCTTTCTTT
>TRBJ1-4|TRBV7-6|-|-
CASSLYPSVLFF
TGTGCCAGCAGCTTATACCCGTCAGTCCTGTTTTTT
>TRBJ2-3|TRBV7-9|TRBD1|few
CASSWGQGITDTQYF
TGTGCCAGCAGCTGGGGACAGGGTATCACAGATACGCAGTATTTT
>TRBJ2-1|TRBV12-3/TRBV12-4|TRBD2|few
CASSSTSVAYNEQFF
TGTGCCAGCAGCTCCACTAGCGTTGCCTACAATGAGCAGTTCTTC
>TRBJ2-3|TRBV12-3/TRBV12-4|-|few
CASSLIAPIPSTDTQYF
TGTGCCAGCAGTCTAATTGCCCCTATCCCTAGCACAGATACGCAGTATTTT
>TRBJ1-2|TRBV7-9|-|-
CASSSAGTSDGYTF
TGTGCCAGCAGCTCCGCCGGGACAAGCGATGGCTACACCTTC
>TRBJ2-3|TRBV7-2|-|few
CASSTQGLVGIDTQYF
TGTGCCAGCAGCACCCAGGGTCTAGTAGGAATAGATACGCAGTATTTT
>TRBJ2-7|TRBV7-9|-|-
CASSRTGRYEQYF
TGTGCCAGCAGCCGTACAGGACGCTACGAGCAGTACTTC
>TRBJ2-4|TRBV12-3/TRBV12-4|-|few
CASSRHETVAKNIQYF
TGTGCCAGCAGTCGACACGAAACCGTAGCCAAAAACATTCAGTACTTC
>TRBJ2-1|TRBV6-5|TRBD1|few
CASSFQQGYNEQFF
TGTGCCAGCAGTTTTCAACAGGGGTACAATGAGCAGTTCTTC
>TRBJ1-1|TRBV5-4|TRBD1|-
CASSSRTGAGTEAFF
TGTGCCAGCAGCTCCCGGACAGGGGCGGGCACTGAAGCTTTCTTT
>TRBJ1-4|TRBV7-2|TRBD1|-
CASSRQGVIEKLFF
TGTGCCAGCAGCCGACAGGGTGTCATAGAAAAACTGTTTTTT
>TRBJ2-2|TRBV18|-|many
CASSPRTGGELFF
TGTGCCAGCTCACCTCGGACCGGTGGGGAGCTGTTTTTT
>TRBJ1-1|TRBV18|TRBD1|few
CASSSPGQTTEAFF
TGTGCCAGCTCATCTCCGGGACAGACGACTGAAGCTTTCTTT
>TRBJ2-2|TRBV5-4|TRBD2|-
CASSRGTSGTTGELFF
TGTGCCAGCAGCCGGGGGACTAGCGGAACCACCGGGGAGCTGTTTTTT
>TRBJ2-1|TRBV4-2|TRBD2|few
CASSPRLAGVEQFF
TGTGCCAGCAGCCCCCGACTAGCGGGGGTGGAGCAGTTCTTC
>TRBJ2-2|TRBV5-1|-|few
CASSLATGYTGELFF
TGCGCCAGCAGCTTGGCAACAGGTTACACCGGGGAGCTGTTTTTT
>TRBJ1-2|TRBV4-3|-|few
CASSQFFTGNYGYTF
TGCGCCAGCAGCCAATTCTTTACAGGGAACTATGGCTACACCTTC
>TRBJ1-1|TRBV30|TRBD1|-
CARSPGGGTGDTEAFF
TGTGCCAGGAGCCCCGGGGGGGGCACAGGGGACACTGAAGCTTTCTTT
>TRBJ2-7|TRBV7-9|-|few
CASSPRDDYEQYF
TGTGCCAGCAGCCCCAGGGACGACTACGAGCAGTACTTC
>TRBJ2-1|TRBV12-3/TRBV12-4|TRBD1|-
CASSPWTGRNEQFF
TGTGCCAGCAGCCCCTGGACAGGGCGAAATGAGCAGTTCTTC
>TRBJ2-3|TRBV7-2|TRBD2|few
CASSLVASGGASGTQYF
TGTGCCAGCAGCTTAGTCGCGAGCGGGGGGGCCTCTGGTACGCAGTATTTT
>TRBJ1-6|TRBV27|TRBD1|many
CASSFNRGMGSPLHF
TGTGCCAGCAGTTTTAACAGGGGGATGGGTTCACCCCTCCACTTT
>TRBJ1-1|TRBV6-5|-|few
CASSYSIMNLNTEAFF
TGTGCCAGCAGTTACTCGATTATGAACTTGAACACTGAAGCTTTCTTT
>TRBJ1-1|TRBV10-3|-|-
CAVQVSTEAFF
TGTGCCGTACAGGTTAGCACTGAAGCTTTCTTT
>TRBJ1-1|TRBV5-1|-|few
CASGLGQNTEAFF
TGCGCCAGCGGCCTCGGACAGAACACTGAAGCTTTCTTT
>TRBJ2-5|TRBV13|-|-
CASSPRDSRNQETQYF
TGTGCCAGCAGCCCGCGGGACTCCCGTAACCAAGAGACCCAGTACTTC
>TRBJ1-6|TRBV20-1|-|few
CSAKGTSSYNSPLHF
TGCAGTGCCAAGGGCACGAGCTCCTATAATTCACCCCTCCACTTT
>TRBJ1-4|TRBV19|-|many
CASSGLATNEKLFF
TGTGCCAGTAGCGGACTGGCAACTAATGAAAAACTGTTTTTT
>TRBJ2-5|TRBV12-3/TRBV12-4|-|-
CASSSWGRGGETQYF
TGTGCCAGCAGTTCGTGGGGCCGCGGAGGAGAGACCCAGTACTTC
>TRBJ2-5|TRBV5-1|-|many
CASSSTWTTKETQYF
TGCGCCAGCAGCTCGACCTGGACAACAAAAGAGACCCAGTACTTC
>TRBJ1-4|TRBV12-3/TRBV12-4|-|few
CASSLGQTTLFF
TGTGCCAGCTCTCTTGGGCAGACGACGCTGTTTTTT
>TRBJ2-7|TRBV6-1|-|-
CASSLPATSEQYF
TGTGCCAGCAGTCTCCCGGCCACTAGCGAGCAGTACTTC
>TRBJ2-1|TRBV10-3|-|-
CAISPADLEQFF
TGTGCCATCAGTCCCGCCGATTTGGAGCAGTTCTTC
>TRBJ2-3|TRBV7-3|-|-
CASSYSYAQGTDTQYF
TGTGCCAGCAGCTACTCTTATGCTCAGGGCACAGATACGCAGTATTTT
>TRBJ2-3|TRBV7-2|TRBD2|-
CASSFGLAGGRFLTQYF
TGTGCCAGCAGCTTCGGGTTAGCGGGGGGGAGGTTCCTTACGCAGTATTTT
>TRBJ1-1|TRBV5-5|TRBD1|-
CASNPGTGLHTEAFF
TGTGCCAGCAACCCCGGGACAGGGTTGCACACTGAAGCTTTCTTT
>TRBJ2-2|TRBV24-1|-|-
CATKSSTGELFF
TGTGCCACCAAATCGTCCACCGGGGAGCTGTTTTTT
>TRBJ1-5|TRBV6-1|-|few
CASRVRGGQPQHF
TGTGCCAGCAGGGTCAGGGGAGGTCAGCCCCAGCATTTT
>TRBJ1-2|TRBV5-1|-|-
CASSLEARRGYGYTF
TGCGCCAGCAGCTTGGAGGCTAGGCGCGGGTATGGCTACACCTTC
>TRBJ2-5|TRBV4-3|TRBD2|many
CASSQLAGGLETQYF
TGCGCCAGCAGCCAACTAGCGGGGGGGCTGGAGACCCAGTACTTC
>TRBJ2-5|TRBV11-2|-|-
CASSLSPVQETQYF
TGTGCCAGCAGCTTAAGTCCAGTCCAAGAGACCCAGTACTTC
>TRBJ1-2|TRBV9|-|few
CASSVAEAGWSGYTF
TGTGCCAGCAGCGTAGCAGAAGCAGGCTGGAGTGGCTACACCTTC